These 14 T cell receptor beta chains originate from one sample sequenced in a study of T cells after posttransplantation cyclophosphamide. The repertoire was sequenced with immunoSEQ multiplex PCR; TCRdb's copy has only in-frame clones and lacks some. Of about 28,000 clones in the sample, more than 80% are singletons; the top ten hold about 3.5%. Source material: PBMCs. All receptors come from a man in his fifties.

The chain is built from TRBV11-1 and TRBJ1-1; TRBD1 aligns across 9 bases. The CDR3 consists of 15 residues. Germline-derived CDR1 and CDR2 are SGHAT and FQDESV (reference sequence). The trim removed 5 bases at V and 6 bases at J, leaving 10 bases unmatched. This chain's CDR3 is CASSHGRTGEPEAFF. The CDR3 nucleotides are TGTGCCAGCAGCCATGGTCGGACAGGGGAACCTGAAGCTTTCTTT.

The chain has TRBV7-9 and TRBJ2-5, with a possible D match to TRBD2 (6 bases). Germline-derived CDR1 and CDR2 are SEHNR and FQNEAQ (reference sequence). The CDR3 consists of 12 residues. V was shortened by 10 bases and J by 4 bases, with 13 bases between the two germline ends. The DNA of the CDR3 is TGTGCCATTCCCCGGGACTCAGAGACCCAGTACTTC. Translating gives CAIPRDSETQYF.

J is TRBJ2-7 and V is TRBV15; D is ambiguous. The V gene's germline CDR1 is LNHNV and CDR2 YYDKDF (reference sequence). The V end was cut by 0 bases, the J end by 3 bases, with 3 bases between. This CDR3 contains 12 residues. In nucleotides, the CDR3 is TGTGCCACCAGCAGAGATAGCTACGAGCAGTACTTC. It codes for CATSRDSYEQYF.

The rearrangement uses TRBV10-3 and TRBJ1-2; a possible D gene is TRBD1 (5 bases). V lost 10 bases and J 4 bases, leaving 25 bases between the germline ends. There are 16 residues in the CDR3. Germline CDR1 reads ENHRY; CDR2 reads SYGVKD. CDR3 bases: TGTGCCACCTTACAAACCCTAGGGGAAACTTTCTATGGCTACACCTTC. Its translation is CATLQTLGETFYGYTF.

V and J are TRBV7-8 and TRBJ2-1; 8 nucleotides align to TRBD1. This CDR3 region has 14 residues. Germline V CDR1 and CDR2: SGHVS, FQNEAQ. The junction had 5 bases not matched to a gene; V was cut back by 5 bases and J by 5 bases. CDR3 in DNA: TGTGCCAGCAGCGAGGACAGGGTCAACAATGAGCAGTTCTTC. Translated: CASSEDRVNNEQFF.

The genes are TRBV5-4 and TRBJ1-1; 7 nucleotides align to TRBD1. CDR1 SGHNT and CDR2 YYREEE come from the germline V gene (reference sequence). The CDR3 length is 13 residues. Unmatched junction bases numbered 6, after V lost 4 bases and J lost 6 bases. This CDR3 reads CASSVRGFAEAFF. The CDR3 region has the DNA TGTGCCAGCAGCGTCAGGGGGTTCGCTGAAGCTTTCTTT.

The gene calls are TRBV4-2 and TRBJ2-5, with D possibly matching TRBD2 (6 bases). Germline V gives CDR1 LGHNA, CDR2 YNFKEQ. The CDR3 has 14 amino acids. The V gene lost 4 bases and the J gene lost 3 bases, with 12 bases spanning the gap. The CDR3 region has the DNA TGTGCCAGCAGCCCTGGGACTTACAAAGAGACCCAGTACTTC. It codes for CASSPGTYKETQYF.

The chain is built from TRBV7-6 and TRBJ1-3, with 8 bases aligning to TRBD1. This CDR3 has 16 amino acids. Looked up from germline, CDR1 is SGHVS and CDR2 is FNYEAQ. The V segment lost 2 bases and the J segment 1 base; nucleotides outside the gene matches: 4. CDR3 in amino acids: CASSLRDRTSGNTIYF. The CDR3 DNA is TGTGCCAGCAGCTTACGGGACAGGACATCTGGAAACACCATATATTTT. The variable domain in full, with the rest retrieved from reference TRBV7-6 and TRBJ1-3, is GAGVSQSPRYKVTKRGQDVALRCDPISGHVSLYWYRQALGQGPEFLTYFNYEAQQDKSGLPNDRFSAERPEGSISTLTIQRTEQRDSAMYRCASSLRDRTSGNTIYFGEGSWLTVV.

The CDR3 region is CASSSGWTSAFNNEQFF. The CDR3 coding sequence is TGCGCCAGCAGTTCCGGGTGGACTAGCGCTTTTAACAATGAGCAGTTCTTC. J is TRBJ2-1 and V is TRBV5-1; 9 bases are a match to TRBD2. Trimming at V came to 5 bases and at J to 5 bases, leaving 14 bases not matched to a gene. The germline CDR1 and CDR2 sequences are SGHRS and YFSETQ. The CDR3 loop spans 17 amino acids.

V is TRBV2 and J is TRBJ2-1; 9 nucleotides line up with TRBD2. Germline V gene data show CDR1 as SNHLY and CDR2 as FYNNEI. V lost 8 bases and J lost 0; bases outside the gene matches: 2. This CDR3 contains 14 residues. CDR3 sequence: CASQREASYNEQFF. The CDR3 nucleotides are TGTGCCAGCCAGCGGGAGGCCTCCTACAATGAGCAGTTCTTC.

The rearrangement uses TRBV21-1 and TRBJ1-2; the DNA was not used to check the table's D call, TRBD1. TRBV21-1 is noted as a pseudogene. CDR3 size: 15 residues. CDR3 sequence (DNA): TGTGCCAGCAGTCTTAAACAGGGGCGCGCCTATGGCTACACCTTC. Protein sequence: CASSLKQGRAYGYTF.

Written as DNA, the CDR3 is TGTGCCAGCTCGAGGGGCGGGGGCAAAAACATTCAGTACTTC. Translated, it gives CASSRGGGKNIQYF. The chain links TRBV2 to TRBJ2-4, with 7 bases matching TRBD2. The V segment lost 8 bases and the J segment 3 bases; nucleotides outside the gene matches: 7. The CDR3 extends over 14 amino acids. In germline, CDR1 is SNHLY, CDR2 FYNNEI.

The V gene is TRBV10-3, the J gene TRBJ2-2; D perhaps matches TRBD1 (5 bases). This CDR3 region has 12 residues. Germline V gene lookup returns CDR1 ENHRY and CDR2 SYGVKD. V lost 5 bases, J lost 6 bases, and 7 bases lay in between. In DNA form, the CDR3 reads TGTGCCATCAGTCAGGGCGCCGGGGAGCTGTTTTTT. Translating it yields CAISQGAGELFF.

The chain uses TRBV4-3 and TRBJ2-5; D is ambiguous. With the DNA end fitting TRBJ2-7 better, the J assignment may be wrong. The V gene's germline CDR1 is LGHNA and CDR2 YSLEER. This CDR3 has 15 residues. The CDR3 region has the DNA TGCGCCAGCAGCCAAGATATCGGCTTGTACTACGAGCAGTACTTC. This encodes CASSQDIGLYYEQYF.